This T cell receptor beta chain appears in the sequencing data of a study of response to subunit inactivated influenza vaccine. General study results and limits: Each seasonal flu vaccination may recruit only limited new T cells, authors suggested.

Germline trimming cut 5 bases from V and 4 bases from J; bases unmatched to any gene: 11. The CDR3 has 17 amino acids. TCRdb used MiXCR to reprocess the RT-PCR reads, holding one entry per CDR3 protein. The data hold about 780,000 distinct CDR3 sequences, with 15% to 20% observed a single time. Details on this clonotype: The antigen is not known.

J is TRBJ2-6 and V is TRBV12-3 or TRBV12-4, with 7 bases aligning to TRBD1. This TCR was recovered from a man aged 45-65 years who received an inactivated influenza vaccine. This specimen consisted of PBMCs from blood, obtained 5 to 6 days after vaccination. In DNA form, the CDR3 reads TGTGCCAGCAGTCCGACAGGGACGATACGGGGGGCCAACGTCCTGACTTTC. Residues: CASSPTGTIRGANVLTF.